Listed below are T cell receptor beta chains from one sample, sequenced in a study of cytomegalovirus exposure and HLA in healthy donors. TCRdb's copy holds only in-frame clones and misses some; the assay was immunoSEQ multiplex PCR. This sample's clone table lists around 100,000 clones. What was sequenced was PBMCs. Receptors were obtained from a man under 40 in good health and CMV-seronegative. CDR3s include the opening cysteine and the closing phenylalanine or tryptophan. D genes are given only for firm matches.

>TRBV10-3|TRBD2|TRBJ2-1
CAISPLAVEQFF
TGTGCCATCAGTCCTCTAGCGGTTGAGCAGTTCTTC
>TRBV29-1|NA|TRBJ1-4
CSARQSVDEKLFF
TGCAGCGCCAGACAGTCGGTAGATGAAAAACTGTTTTTT
>TRBV18|TRBD1|TRBJ1-1
CASSPGTDTEAFF
TGTGCCAGCTCACCTGGGACAGACACTGAAGCTTTCTTT
>TRBV7-2|TRBD1|TRBJ2-5
CASSWKWGQGTETQYF
TGTGCCAGCAGCTGGAAATGGGGACAGGGGACGGAGACCCAGTACTTC
>TRBV7-6|NA|TRBJ1-1
CASSLNGNTEAFF
TGTGCCAGCAGCTTAAACGGGAACACTGAAGCTTTCTTT
>TRBV15|NA|TRBJ1-1
CATSDSGVRANTEAFF
TGTGCCACCAGCGACAGCGGGGTTCGAGCAAACACTGAAGCTTTCTTT
>TRBV5-4|NA|TRBJ2-2
CASSLDMTGELFF
TGTGCCAGCAGCTTGGACATGACCGGGGAGCTGTTTTTT
>TRBV18|TRBD1|TRBJ2-1
CASSPPVSRGLSYNEQFF
TGTGCCAGCTCACCACCGGTATCCAGGGGGCTATCCTACAATGAGCAGTTCTTC
>TRBV10-1|TRBD2|TRBJ2-5
CALGQYTGGTQYF
TGCGCCCTGGGGCAGTATACGGGAGGGACCCAGTACTTC
>TRBV18|TRBD1|TRBJ2-1
CASSPGTGAYNEQFF
TGTGCCAGCTCACCCGGGACAGGGGCCTACAATGAGCAGTTCTTC
>TRBV7-9|TRBD1|TRBJ1-5
CASSFTGGEQPQHF
TGTGCCAGCAGCTTCACAGGGGGAGAACAGCCCCAGCATTTT
>TRBV19|NA|TRBJ2-1
CASSGGSSYNEQFF
TGTGCCAGTAGTGGGGGGAGCTCCTACAATGAGCAGTTCTTC
>TRBV6-5|TRBD1|TRBJ2-7
CASSYDRDRYEQYF
TGTGCCAGCAGTTATGATCGGGACAGATACGAGCAGTACTTC
>TRBV6-6|TRBD1|TRBJ1-6
CASRHAGQGGSPLHF
TGTGCCAGCAGACACGCTGGACAGGGAGGATCACCCCTCCACTTT
>TRBV27|NA|TRBJ2-3
CASSHRQGTDTQYF
TGTGCCAGCAGTCACCGACAGGGCACAGATACGCAGTATTTT
>TRBV5-4|NA|TRBJ1-6
CASSLARGGGNSPLHF
TGTGCCAGCAGCTTGGCTAGGGGGGGAGGTAATTCACCCCTCCACTTT
>TRBV5-1|TRBD2|TRBJ2-7
CASSSLSGGPLEQYF
TGCGCCAGCAGCTCCCTTAGCGGGGGCCCCCTCGAGCAGTACTTC
>TRBV19|NA|TRBJ1-2
CAILNPANYGYTF
TGTGCCATCCTGAATCCAGCGAACTATGGCTACACCTTC
>TRBV5-1|NA|TRBJ1-2
CASGPLAGGYTF
TGCGCCAGCGGCCCCCTCGCAGGCGGCTACACCTTC
>TRBV5-1|NA|TRBJ2-7
CASSWGGHEQYF
TGCGCCAGCAGCTGGGGGGGGCACGAGCAGTACTTC
>TRBV28|TRBD2|TRBJ2-2
CASIAGGPIRELFF
TGTGCCAGCATAGCGGGGGGGCCAATCCGGGAGCTGTTTTTT
>TRBV4-3|TRBD1|TRBJ1-2
CASSQKTTGGYGYTF
TGCGCCAGCAGCCAAAAAACCACAGGGGGGTATGGCTACACCTTC
>TRBV7-9|NA|TRBJ1-1
CASSPSGGNTEAFF
TGTGCCAGCAGCCCTAGCGGGGGCAACACTGAAGCTTTCTTT
>TRBV2|NA|TRBJ2-3
CASSARLASEDTQYF
TGTGCCAGCAGTGCCAGGCTAGCTTCTGAAGATACGCAGTATTTT
>TRBV7-8|TRBD1|TRBJ2-1
CASSWGQGSGDEQFF
TGTGCCAGCAGCTGGGGACAGGGGAGTGGGGATGAGCAGTTCTTC